This TCR beta chain emerged from a study of T cells in Graves' hyperthyroidism and ophthalmopathy (dated by TCRdb to the late 2010s). Describing the broader study: Peripheral blood was collected at initial diagnosis, before any treatment. After sampling, hyperthyroidism patients received methimazole starting at 30 mg daily, and ophthalmopathy patients received high-dose intravenous methylprednisolone. Whether ophthalmopathy could be predicted prospectively was tested in an independent validation cohort made up of 18 to 20 hyperthyroidism patients plus 17 patients who later progressed to ophthalmopathy. A discovery cohort of about a hundred patients, about 40 with Graves' ophthalmopathy and about 58 with stable Graves' hyperthyroidism, was used to find distinguishing TCR V-J signatures. In addition, the study compared T-cell repertoires in thyroid tissue and in blood from five or six Graves' hyperthyroidism patients. According to the paper, TCR Vbeta CDR3 sequencing was carried out on around 140 peripheral blood samples, which came from under 50 ophthalmopathy, approximately 72 hyperthyroidism and about 17 progressor patients. For training and testing, the 100 or so patients in the discovery cohort were randomly divided in a 7:3 ratio.

Overall study outcomes, separate from this receptor: In validation, progression to ophthalmopathy was predicted by the model with around 70% sensitivity and 72% to 80% specificity, a median of roughly 6.4 months before onset. Sample size was not statistically predetermined, and blinding of investigators to group allocation was not performed. In cross-validation, a model built on a 13 V-J signature told ophthalmopathy apart from stable hyperthyroidism with about 90% sensitivity and about 81% specificity, and in testing the same model reached 80%/75%. Blood samples also contained most of the expanded thyroid clonotypes (frequency above 0.001), which suggests that blood repertoires may reflect thyroid immune responses.

This clonotype was found once. It lacks a known antigen. No base quality information exists; no much larger clone differs at one position. Evidence from one read is weak. The germline V gene sets CDR1 to MGHRA and CDR2 to YSYEKL. The junction shows trimming of 2 bases on V and 4 bases on J, and the gene matches do not reach 7 bases of it. Inclusive of the bounding cysteine and phenylalanine, the CDR3 is 16 residues long. Of the read, only the CDR3 DNA is kept; its 48 bases are in frame from base 1. In the ophthalmopathy patients, disease was moderately to severely active, with a Clinical Activity Score of 3 or more, a NOSPECS grade of 4 or more, and a duration of less than 3 months. Exclusion was applied to patients with uncontrolled infections, other autoimmune diseases, pregnancy or lactation. Diagnoses relied on clinical symptoms, serum thyroxine and TRAb, thyroid ultrasound and orbital computed tomography. Ficoll-Paque density gradient centrifugation was used to isolate PBMCs from around 10 ml of fresh peripheral blood. Total RNA was extracted using Trizol reagent, and RNA quality was assessed on an Agilent 2100 Bioanalyzer.

Amplification of TCR beta CDR3 regions was carried out from RNA transcripts. A first-round RT-PCR of the TCR CDR3 used the HTBI primer set with the Qiagen OneStep RT-PCR kit. A second multiplex PCR round built the libraries, followed by size selection and purification. The libraries were sequenced on an Illumina HiSeq2000 using paired-end 100 bp reads. Regarding the original processing steps: SOAPnuke was used to process the raw data, throwing out any read that contained adapters or uncalled bases, had a mean Phred below 15, or lacked an exact constant-primer or identifier match. High-quality paired reads were merged with COPE v1.2.5, and unique nucleotide sequences were defined as clonotypes. MiTCR v1.1 was used to align clonotypes to the IMGT TRBV, TRBD and TRBJ reference segments. The analysis was restricted to V-J combinations with a frequency above 0.0001, which together covered just over 99% of the repertoires. A TCS score was defined as the ratio of F50 (clonal expansion) to E x V (chaos), with BLOSUM62-based TCRdist applied between CDR3 peptides within each V-J. Welch's t-statistics and random forest reduced fewer than 600 V-J features to 13, which were used in a naive Bayes classifier (R e1071). TCRdb reprocessing: public reads trimmed at Q25 with fastp, clones called with MiXCR, in-frame beta chains kept. Identical CDR3 protein sequences are pooled into one entry, listed with their most common genes and DNA. TCRdb's processing, not the authors', yielded these V and J calls. This sample comprises around 300,000 distinct CDR3 sequences, roughly 19% of them detected only once. In total, the top ten clones hold 35% to 40% of the sample.

The source of this sequence is a man in his fifties or sixties with Graves' ophthalmopathy. Sequenced material: blood. The rearrangement joined TRBV4-1 to TRBJ1-3; TRBD1 fits 8 bases in the junction. The CDR3 here reads CASSQLPGGGGNTIYF. The DNA sequence reads TGCGCCAGCAGCCAACTTCCAGGGGGCGGAGGAAACACCATATATTTT.